This T cell receptor beta chain was observed in a study of blood T cell repertoires in COVID-19. Study-level background: The United States, Italy and Spain supplied acute and convalescent COVID-19 samples. PBMCs, B-cell-depleted T cells, or T cells were the source of the cDNA or gDNA that made up the material.

Original analysis: Reference gene primer amplification in the assay estimated nucleated cell counts. Only in-frame clones appear in the TCRdb table, and some are missing; sequencing was by immunoSEQ multiplex PCR. D and trimming come from the DNA, and the V and J calls and clone size come from that table. The repertoire holds more than 95,000 clones, with 70% to 90% as singletons. CDR1 and CDR2 (germline): MNHEY, SMNVEV (reference sequence). This CDR3 is built from 15 residues. Trimming removed 8 bases from V and 5 bases from J, with 19 bases in between. The rearrangement uses TRBV27 and TRBJ1-5, with D perhaps TRBD1 (6 bases). The sequence was collected from a woman in her fifties or sixties with acute or convalescent COVID-19. Sequencing was performed on peripheral blood. The CDR3 here is CASVQAGAQDQPQHF. CDR3 nucleotides: TGTGCCAGCGTACAAGCAGGGGCGCAAGATCAGCCCCAGCATTTT.